This paragraph covers one T cell receptor beta chain sequence. It lacks a known antigen. Base qualities are not provided; no much larger clone lies one nucleotide away. CDR1 and CDR2, looked up from the germline V gene (reference sequence), are SEHNR and FQNEAQ. The CDR3, from cysteine to phenylalanine, totals 14 residues. Here the CDR3 DNA is all that survives: 42 bases in frame from base 1. V is cut by 0 bases and J by 4 bases, and the space between the germline ends is 9 bases. This sample is drawn from a study of T cells in localized non-small cell lung cancer (TCRdb year 2020). Some background on the complete study: The study analyzed T cell repertoires of under 250 early-stage NSCLC patients, comparing tumors and uninvolved tumor-adjacent lungs. The cohort comprised approximately 240 treatment-naïve NSCLC patients with resected, localized lung tumors. A mean age of about 66 years was recorded for the NSCLC patients, of whom roughly 130 were male and 107 were female.

On the study overall, not on this receptor specifically: Of the top 100 tumor clones, a median of approximately 60 were detected in paired uninvolved adjacent lung; approximately 28 were also among that lung's top 100. Because multi-region tumor sequencing was not done, intratumor heterogeneity could not be ruled out. The highest T cell clonality was observed in uninvolved tumor-adjacent lung, where clonality exceeded that of tumor, suggesting that antigenic responses were more focused in uninvolved tumor-adjacent lung. Because the study design was exploratory, TCR variables were selected using unadjusted p-values without false-discovery rate correction. Longer overall survival was associated with higher T cell density in blood, whereas shorter survival was associated with higher clonality in adjacent lung.

The immunoSEQ Assay was used to sequence TCR beta CDR3 regions from DNA. The original pipeline was this. T cell density was computed as TCR beta template counts normalized to usable DNA estimated by amplifying housekeeping genes. Richness was estimated with the preseqR package, extrapolating to 400,000 templates for PBMC samples and 120,000 templates for tissue samples. Clonality was calculated as one minus Pielou's evenness. To identify tissue-enriched TCRs, differential abundance testing was run on productive amino-acid clonotypes with a minimum total count of 5 and an alpha of 0.1. Repertoire overlap between compartments was quantified with the Jaccard Index and Morisita Overlap Index. GLIPH grouped TCR beta CDR3s together with public tetramer-defined viral CDR3s, and a viral motif had to include at least three viral sequences and show V-gene enrichment. TCRdb obtained this table from immuneACCESS and retained in-frame rearrangements with V and J assigned. These tables miss some clones; where compared with another copy, unresolved V genes account for less than half of the shortfall, and the remainder is unexplained. The DNA gave D and trimming, while V, J and clone size come from that table. This sample gives tens of thousands of clones in total; roughly 90% of them show up just once. The ten top clones hold under 2% of the sample.

At diagnosis, tumor, uninvolved tumor-adjacent lung and peripheral blood were collected and then preserved as a mix of FFPE and fresh-frozen material. For TCR repertoire profiling, the blood samples were analyzed as peripheral blood mononuclear cells. Recombination connected TRBV7-9 to TRBJ1-2; TRBD1 is perhaps the D gene, given 5 matching bases. The sequence was collected from a woman aged 40-75 years with stage I lung adenocarcinoma. The specimen was peripheral blood, collected before any cancer treatment. Here the CDR3 is given as CASSLAPDTYGYTF. The nucleotides read TGTGCCAGCAGCTTAGCACCGGACACCTATGGCTACACCTTC.